Presented here are 11 T cell receptor beta chains from one specimen sequenced in a study of PD-L1 blockade in urothelial cancer. Generated by immunoSEQ multiplex PCR, the TCRdb table keeps only in-frame clones and is missing some. The sample gives about 52,000 clones, more than 80% of which show up once; 1% to 1.5% is in the top ten. Stated time point: pretreatment peripheral blood. Sequences were derived from PBMCs, sampled around atezolizumab (anti-PD-L1) treatment. The receptors stem from a man aged 45-65 years with urothelial cancer.

The rearrangement uses TRBV5-8 and TRBJ1-1; 8 nucleotides match TRBD1. Germline values: CDR1 SGHTS, CDR2 YDEGEE. The J segment lost 4 bases and the V segment lost 4 bases, leaving 3 bases of the junction unmatched. This CDR3 has 13 residues. CDR3 amino acids: CASSQQGGTEAFF. For the CDR3, the DNA is TGTGCCAGCAGCCAACAGGGGGGCACTGAAGCTTTCTTT. Full variable domain (remainder filled in from reference TRBV5-8 and TRBJ1-1): EAGVTQSPTHLIKTRGQQATLRCSPISGHTSVYWYQQALGLGLQFLLWYDEGEERNRGNFPPRFSGRQFPNYSSELNVNALELEDSALYLCASSQQGGTEAFFGQGTRLTVV.

V usage is TRBV4-3 and J usage is TRBJ2-4; weak D call: TRBD2 (6 bases). V was shortened by 1 base and J by 2 bases, with 9 bases between the two germline ends. The CDR3 runs to 15 residues. CDR1 and CDR2 from the germline V gene are LGHNA and YSLEER. The CDR3 reads CASSQGRGTKNIQYF. CDR3 nucleotides: TGCGCCAGCAGCCAAGGGAGGGGAACCAAAAACATTCAGTACTTC.

V usage is TRBV7-2 and J usage is TRBJ2-3, with D possibly being TRBD1 (5 bases). The V end lost 5 bases, the J end lost 2 bases, and 14 bases lay between the germline ends. The CDR3 has 15 residues. Germline V CDR1 and CDR2: SGHTA, FQGNSA. The DNA of the CDR3 is TGTGCCAGCAGCCCAAGGACAACCTTCACAGATACGCAGTATTTT. It codes for CASSPRTTFTDTQYF.

In DNA, the CDR3 is TGTGCCAGCAGCGTAGCCCGCCGGAGAACTAGCGGGGAATCGAACACCGGGGAGCTGTTTTTT. This encodes CASSVARRRTSGESNTGELFF. V and J are TRBV9 and TRBJ2-2, with 10 bases that match TRBD2. Per the germline V gene, CDR1 is SGDLS and CDR2 is YYNGEE. The junction had 14 bases not matched to a gene; V was cut back by 0 bases and J by 0 bases. This CDR3 is built from 21 residues.

The genes are TRBV6-5 and TRBJ2-7; 11 bases fit TRBD2. Germline trimming cut 6 bases from V and 0 bases from J; bases unmatched to any gene: 1. In germline, CDR1 is MNHEY, CDR2 SVGAGI. This CDR3 region has 14 residues. CDR3 in DNA: TGTGCCAGCAGGACTAGCGGGGCCTCCTACGAGCAGTACTTC. Translated, it gives CASRTSGASYEQYF.

This sequence joins TRBV2 and TRBJ1-6; perhaps TRBD1 as D (5 bases). The CDR3 is 17 amino acids. Trimming took off 4 bases at V and 10 bases at J, with 23 bases between the two ends. Germline V CDR1 and CDR2: SNHLY, FYNNEI. DNA of the CDR3: TGTGCCAGCAGTGTACTTCCCGGGACTGGGAGCAGATCACCCCTCCACTTT. Encoded protein: CASSVLPGTGSRSPLHF.

The V gene is TRBV2, the J gene TRBJ1-6; no reliable D call. Germline-derived CDR1 and CDR2 are SNHLY and FYNNEI. The CDR3 has 11 amino acids. V lost 7 bases and J lost 7, with 5 bases in between. The CDR3 bases are TGTGCCAGCAACCAGAATTCACCCCTCCACTTT. It is translated as CASNQNSPLHF. Based on the CDR3 plus reference TRBV2 and TRBJ1-6, the full variable domain is EPEVTQTPSHQVTQMGQEVILRCVPISNHLYFYWYRQILGQKVEFLVSFYNNEISEKSEIFDDQFSVERPDGSNFTLKIRSTKLEDSAMYFCASNQNSPLHFGNGTRLTVT.

The chain joins TRBV28 to TRBJ2-7, with 7 bases fitting TRBD2. J gave up 3 bases and V 6 bases, and 20 bases lay outside the gene matches. Germline assignment: CDR1 MDHEN and CDR2 SYDVKM. This CDR3 is 18 amino acids long. CDR3 amino acids: CASSTLGGSGSVDYEQYF. DNA for the CDR3: TGTGCCAGCAGCACCCTAGGCGGGAGTGGATCGGTAGACTACGAGCAGTACTTC.

This chain connects TRBV30 to TRBJ1-1; 8 nucleotides line up with TRBD1. Germline loops: CDR1 GTSNPN, CDR2 SVGIG (reference sequence). Trimming removed 3 bases from V and 0 bases from J; junction bases left unmatched: 6. The CDR3 is made up of 15 amino acids. This CDR3 reads CAWSRTGKVNTEAFF. As DNA, the CDR3 is TGTGCCTGGAGCCGGACAGGGAAGGTGAACACTGAAGCTTTCTTT.

The chain joins TRBV2 to TRBJ2-2, with D uncertain. Trimming removed 3 bases at V and 3 bases at J, with 5 bases between. The CDR3 is made up of 13 amino acids. Germline values: CDR1 SNHLY, CDR2 FYNNEI. The CDR3 reads CASSESYTGELFF. CDR3 sequence (DNA): TGTGCCAGCAGTGAGTCCTACACCGGGGAGCTGTTTTTT.

CDR3 in amino acids: CSGVPTGGVTQYF. CDR3 nucleotides: TGCAGCGGAGTACCGACAGGGGGTGTGACCCAGTACTTC. The chain carries TRBV29-1 and TRBJ2-5, with 9 nucleotides matching TRBD1. Germline CDR1 reads SQVTM; CDR2 reads ANQGSEA. This CDR3 has 13 residues. The V and J ends lost 7 bases and 7 bases, in that order; junction bases with no gene match: 10.